This section outlines one T cell receptor beta chain sequence together with its context. Its antigen is not known. This entry belongs to a study of cytomegalovirus exposure and HLA in healthy donors. Whole-study context: Unique TCR beta sequences numbering about 100 million came from about 179 million T cells in an earlier analysis. Findings of the study overall: The only immune exposure information that was available was CMV serostatus. The authors listed 164 TCR beta chains as cytomegalovirus-associated. What a later analysis showed was that several of the most significant clusters appeared linked to common viral pathogens.

60 Vbeta and 13 Jbeta primers were used in PCR. Method: immunoSEQ multiplex PCR; TCRdb's copy keeps in-frame clones and lacks some. In the table there are 70,000 or so clones, about 70% of which are singletons. The CDR3 spans 14 residues. Germline values: CDR1 SQVTM, CDR2 ANQGSEA. The germline V and J ends were trimmed by 7 bases and 4 bases, with 17 bases remaining between them. The V call is TRBV29-1, the J call TRBJ2-1; TRBD1 might be the D (5 bases). The sequenced sample consisted of PBMCs. The receptor comes from a woman in her twenties or thirties in good health and CMV-seronegative. CDR3 coding DNA: TGCAGCGCCAGAAAGGACACTGCATACAATGAGCAGTTCTTC. Residues: CSARKDTAYNEQFF.